The 28 T cell receptor beta chains below were found in one sample sequenced in a study of blood T cell repertoires in COVID-19. Assay: immunoSEQ multiplex PCR; the TCRdb copy retains only in-frame clones and omits some. The sample consists of under 250,000 clones, 80% to 90% of them appearing once. Sample: PBMCs or T cells enriched from blood (not recorded which). All receptors derive from a woman aged 30 to 39 who had been exposed to COVID-19.

The chain couples TRBV28 to TRBJ2-7, with a weak D call TRBD2 (6 bases). Looked up from germline, CDR1 is MDHEN and CDR2 is SYDVKM. The CDR3 loop spans 13 amino acids. V gave up 7 bases and J gave up 1 base, with 11 bases separating them. DNA of the CDR3: TGTGCCAGCATGGAGGGGTCATCCTACGAGCAGTACTTC. Residues: CASMEGSSYEQYF.

Remarks on this clone: Other DNA sequences in this sample translate to the same CDR3. V usage is TRBV9 and J usage is TRBJ1-5; 8 bases agree with TRBD1. V was clipped by 2 bases and J by 2 bases; unmatched bases: 3. The germline V gene has CDR1 SGDLS and CDR2 YYNGEE. The CDR3 is made up of 15 amino acids. For the CDR3, the DNA is TGTGCCAGCAGCGTGACGGGACAGGGCAATCAGCCCCAGCATTTT. Amino acids: CASSVTGQGNQPQHF.

The chain joins TRBV7-8 to TRBJ1-1; 9 bases align to TRBD1. The junction had 13 bases not matched to a gene; V was cut back by 2 bases and J by 3 bases. The germline gives CDR1 SGHVS, CDR2 FQNEAQ. The CDR3 sequence is 18 residues long. The CDR3 is CASSLPRDRAFADTEAFF. The CDR3 nucleotides are TGTGCCAGCAGCTTACCCCGGGACAGGGCCTTTGCCGACACTGAAGCTTTCTTT.

This chain connects TRBV10-1 to TRBJ1-6, with TRBD1 as a possible D gene (5 bases). V gave up 6 bases and J gave up 10 bases, with 25 bases separating them. The CDR3 spans 17 residues. The germline gives CDR1 WNHNN, CDR2 SYGVQD (reference sequence). The CDR3 nucleotides read TGCGCCAGCAGACAACAACCCGCAGGGCCCGAATACTCACCCCTCCACTTT. This translates into CASRQQPAGPEYSPLHF.

The chain couples TRBV9 to TRBJ2-5, with D maybe TRBD2 (7 bases). Trimming removed 0 bases at V and 5 bases at J, with 17 bases between. Germline V lookup: CDR1 SGDLS, CDR2 YYNGEE. CDR3 size: 16 residues. CDR3 region: CASSVDDAGRGETQYF. CDR3 DNA sequence: TGTGCCAGCAGCGTAGACGATGCGGGGAGGGGGGAGACCCAGTACTTC.

In its sample, this clone was seen once. The chain is built from TRBV19 and TRBJ2-1, with D possibly matching TRBD2 (7 bases). CDR1 is LNHDA and CDR2 is SQIVND in the germline V gene (reference sequence). V was pared by 3 bases and J by 6 bases, with 9 bases between. The CDR3 spans 13 residues. CDR3 in amino acids: CASSIGGRNEQFF. Here the CDR3 DNA reads TGTGCCAGTAGTATCGGGGGGCGCAATGAGCAGTTCTTC.

The V gene is TRBV9, the J gene TRBJ1-2; D gene uncertain. With 0 bases removed from V and 6 bases from J, the gap between germline ends came to 15 bases. CDR1 is SGDLS, CDR2 YYNGEE, per germline. The CDR3 runs 15 residues. CDR3 loop: CASSVGYGGLDGYTF. In nucleotides, the CDR3 is TGTGCCAGCAGCGTAGGTTACGGTGGACTTGATGGCTACACCTTC. Full variable domain (remainder filled in from reference TRBV9 and TRBJ1-2): DSGVTQTPKHLITATGQRVTLRCSPRSGDLSVYWYQQSLDQGLQFLIQYYNGEERAKGNILERFSAQQFPDLHSELNLSSLELGDSALYFCASSVGYGGLDGYTFGSGTRLTVV.

This clone was seen only once. The V gene is TRBV7-2, the J gene TRBJ2-7; 10 bases fit TRBD2. The V gene end was trimmed by 3 bases and the J gene end by 6 bases; junction bases not matched to a gene: 11. The CDR3 runs 16 residues. Germline values: CDR1 SGHTA, CDR2 FQGNSA. DNA for the CDR3: TGTGCCAGCAGCTTGGCTAGCGGGAGTGGGGCCCGCGAGCAGTACTTC. As protein: CASSLASGSGAREQYF.

The chain couples TRBV30 to TRBJ1-1; unclear D gene. Deletions cut 2 bases from V and 1 base from J, with 8 bases between. CDR1 and CDR2 (germline): GTSNPN, SVGIG (reference sequence). The CDR3 runs to 13 residues. The DNA of the CDR3 is TGTGCCTGGAGTTCACCGAGGAACACTGAAGCTTTCTTT. Translating gives CAWSSPRNTEAFF.

This clone came up once. V is TRBV5-5 and J is TRBJ2-7, with no clear D. Germline CDR1 is SGHKS and CDR2 is YYEKEE (reference sequence). The CDR3 has 14 amino acids. V was trimmed by 0 bases and J by 2 bases, leaving 9 bases between them. As DNA, the CDR3 is TGTGCCAGCAGCTTGGTTACACAAACCTACGAGCAGTACTTC. It encodes CASSLVTQTYEQYF.

CDR3 protein: CSVVSGVGVDTQYF. The CDR3 DNA reads as TGCAGCGTTGTATCGGGAGTTGGTGTAGATACGCAGTATTTT. The chain employs TRBV29-1 and TRBJ2-3, with D possibly matching TRBD2 (6 bases). CDR3 length: 14 residues. The germline gives CDR1 SQVTM, CDR2 ANQGSEA. V was clipped by 4 bases and J by 5 bases, with 16 bases between them.

V and J are TRBV2 and TRBJ1-5; D possibly corresponds to TRBD1 (6 bases). The germline V gene encodes CDR1 SNHLY and CDR2 FYNNEI. This CDR3 spans 15 amino acids. Trimming left V 7 bases short and J 3 bases short, with 16 bases between. The CDR3 DNA is TGTGCCAGCACTGCGCCCCGGGGACACAATCAGCCCCAGCATTTT. Its protein product is CASTAPRGHNQPQHF. Full variable domain (rest looked up from reference TRBV2 and TRBJ1-5): EPEVTQTPSHQVTQMGQEVILRCVPISNHLYFYWYRQILGQKVEFLVSFYNNEISEKSEIFDDQFSVERPDGSNFTLKIRSTKLEDSAMYFCASTAPRGHNQPQHFGDGTRLSIL.

The chain combines TRBV29-1 with TRBJ2-7; weak D call: TRBD1 (5 bases). CDR1 SQVTM and CDR2 ANQGSEA come from the germline V gene. The CDR3 runs to 12 residues. V was pared by 3 bases and J by 3 bases, with 9 bases between. CDR3 amino acids: CSVETVSYEQYF. CDR3 nucleotides: TGCAGCGTTGAGACAGTTAGCTACGAGCAGTACTTC.

This rearrangement joins TRBV29-1 to TRBJ1-2; a weak D match, TRBD1 (5 bases). The germline V and J ends were trimmed by 2 bases and 4 bases, with 14 bases remaining between them. CDR3 length equals 14 residues. Germline CDR1 is SQVTM and CDR2 is ANQGSEA. The CDR3 DNA follows: TGCAGCGTTGAACGGGGGGAGGGCGGCTATGGCTACACCTTC. Translated, it gives CSVERGEGGYGYTF.

The chain joins TRBV7-9 to TRBJ2-7, with 7 bases aligning to TRBD1. Looked up from germline, CDR1 is SEHNR and CDR2 is FQNEAQ (reference sequence). CDR3 length equals 14 residues. Trimming took 5 bases from V and 12 from J; bases not matched to a gene: 16. The CDR3 nucleotides are TGTGCCAGCAGCAAAGACTATGGACAGGTTTATAGGTACTTC. It encodes CASSKDYGQVYRYF.

This chain connects TRBV2 to TRBJ1-1, with D uncertain. From germline, CDR1 is SNHLY and CDR2 FYNNEI. The germline V and J ends were trimmed by 5 bases and 3 bases, with 10 bases remaining between them. The CDR3 extends over 13 amino acids. CDR3 residues: CASSLTLYTEAFF. The CDR3 DNA reads as TGTGCCAGCAGTTTGACACTTTACACTGAAGCTTTCTTT.

The rearrangement joins TRBV7-2 to TRBJ2-1, with 12 nucleotides matching TRBD2. This CDR3 is 14 amino acids long. CDR1 is SGHTA and CDR2 is FQGNSA in the germline V gene. The junction had 7 bases not matched to a gene; V was cut back by 7 bases and J by 9 bases. CDR3 in amino acids: CASNPSGRVGEQFF. CDR3 sequence (DNA): TGTGCCAGCAACCCTAGCGGGAGGGTCGGTGAGCAGTTCTTC. Full variable domain (outside the CDR3, taken from reference TRBV7-2 and TRBJ2-1): GAGVSQSPSNKVTEKGKDVELRCDPISGHTALYWYRQSLGQGLEFLIYFQGNSAPDKSGLPSDRFSAERTGGSVSTLTIQRTQQEDSAVYLCASNPSGRVGEQFFGPGTRLTVL.

Notes on this clone: This specimen includes other DNA sequences encoding the same CDR3. V gene TRBV6-5 combines with J gene TRBJ2-7; tentative D call: TRBD1 (5 bases). Trimming took off 2 bases at V and 4 bases at J, with 9 bases between the two ends. CDR1 is MNHEY and CDR2 is SVGAGI in the germline V gene. The length of the CDR3 is 13 residues. In DNA, the CDR3 is TGTGCCAGCAGTTACGGCAGGGCATACGAGCAGTACTTC. This gives the protein CASSYGRAYEQYF.

The V and J genes are TRBV10-3 and TRBJ1-6; perhaps TRBD1 as D (6 bases). Germline loops: CDR1 ENHRY, CDR2 SYGVKD. The CDR3 consists of 14 residues. Trimming removed 4 bases from V and 5 bases from J, with 9 bases in between. CDR3 sequence: CAISAGADNSPLHF. The CDR3 DNA is TGTGCCATCAGTGCAGGGGCCGATAATTCACCCCTCCACTTT.

The gene calls are TRBV3-1 (or the pseudogene TRBV3-2) and TRBJ2-2, with D unresolved. Germline loops: CDR1 LGHDT, CDR2 YNNKEL (reference sequence). V shed 2 bases and J shed 5 bases, with 6 bases lying between them. The CDR3 runs to 13 residues. The CDR3, as DNA: TGTGCCAGCAGCCAACAGGTGACCGGGGAGCTGTTTTTT. This encodes CASSQQVTGELFF.

The V gene is TRBV28, the J gene TRBJ1-2, with 8 nucleotides matching TRBD1. The CDR3 extends over 17 amino acids. V gave up 6 bases and J gave up 4 bases; unmatched junction bases: 16. Germline CDR1 reads MDHEN; CDR2 reads SYDVKM. The CDR3 DNA follows: TGTGCCAGCAGCCGGCTCCCAGGACAGGGCCAAATCTATGGCTACACCTTC. It encodes CASSRLPGQGQIYGYTF.

This sequence joins TRBV9 and TRBJ2-2; tentative D call: TRBD1 (5 bases). The CDR3 has 17 residues. Germline values: CDR1 SGDLS, CDR2 YYNGEE. V was clipped by 0 bases and J by 0 bases, with 12 bases between them. The CDR3 nucleotides are TGTGCCAGCAGCGTAGTTGGAAAGGGGCCGAACACCGGGGAGCTGTTTTTT. Its protein product is CASSVVGKGPNTGELFF.

The chain employs TRBV5-4 and TRBJ1-3; TRBD1 agrees at 7 bases. Trimming cost V 1 base and J 0 bases; bases outside gene matches: 1. Germline CDR1 reads SGHNT; CDR2 reads YYREEE (reference sequence). The CDR3 runs to 15 residues. CDR3 amino acids: CASSLSGGSGNTIYF. DNA for the CDR3: TGTGCCAGCAGCTTGTCAGGGGGCTCTGGAAACACCATATATTTT.

The J gene is TRBJ1-2, the V gene TRBV28; 12 bases are shared with TRBD1. The junction had 8 bases not matched to a gene; V was cut back by 6 bases and J by 6 bases. Per the germline V gene, CDR1 is MDHEN and CDR2 is SYDVKM. The CDR3 covers 15 residues. The CDR3 is CASRPSGTGGNGYTF. CDR3 nucleotide sequence: TGTGCCAGCAGACCCTCCGGGACAGGGGGCAATGGCTACACCTTC.

The gene calls are TRBV6-2 or TRBV6-3 and TRBJ2-3, with TRBD2 identical over 11 bases. Trimming cost V 2 bases and J 1 base; bases outside gene matches: 5. This CDR3 contains 17 residues. CDR1 and CDR2 (germline): MNHEY, SVGEGT. CDR3: CASSYALLAGGTDTQYF. For the CDR3, the DNA is TGTGCCAGCAGTTACGCGTTACTAGCGGGAGGCACAGATACGCAGTATTTT.

The chain has TRBV7-9 and TRBJ1-1; no definite D call. Germline CDR1 SEHNR, CDR2 FQNEAQ (reference sequence). This CDR3 has 14 amino acids. V gave up 5 bases and J gave up 6 bases, with 16 bases separating them. CDR3 DNA: TGTGCCAGCAGCGCCACCTCGCGAATCGCTGAAGCTTTCTTT. Translating gives CASSATSRIAEAFF. Based on the CDR3 plus reference TRBV7-9 and TRBJ1-1, the full variable domain is DTGVSQNPRHKITKRGQNVTFRCDPISEHNRLYWYRQTLGQGPEFLTYFQNEAQLEKSRLLSDRFSAERPKGSFSTLEIQRTEQGDSAMYLCASSATSRIAEAFFGQGTRLTVV.

The CDR3 coding sequence is TGTGCCAGCAGCGACAGGAACTCTGGGGCCAACGTCCTGACTTTC. It codes for CASSDRNSGANVLTF. The chain combines TRBV2 with TRBJ2-6, with D possibly matching TRBD1 (6 bases). Trimming removed 6 bases at V and 0 bases at J, with 9 bases between. The CDR3 is 15 residues long. Per the germline V gene, CDR1 is SNHLY and CDR2 is FYNNEI. Full variable domain (rest looked up from reference TRBV2 and TRBJ2-6): EPEVTQTPSHQVTQMGQEVILRCVPISNHLYFYWYRQILGQKVEFLVSFYNNEISEKSEIFDDQFSVERPDGSNFTLKIRSTKLEDSAMYFCASSDRNSGANVLTFGAGSRLTVL.

The CDR3 is CRAWTGGLAFF. CDR3 bases: TGCAGAGCTTGGACAGGGGGCTTAGCTTTCTTT. The rearrangement links TRBV29-1 to TRBJ1-1; 11 nucleotides match TRBD1. Germline values: CDR1 SQVTM, CDR2 ANQGSEA. The CDR3 has 11 residues. Variable domain in full (rest from reference TRBV29-1 and TRBJ1-1): SAVISQKPSRDICQRGTSLTIQCQVDSQVTMMFWYRQQPGQSLTLIATANQGSEATYESGFVIDKFPISRPNLTFSTLTVSNMSPEDSSIYLCRAWTGGLAFFGQGTRLTVV.